This TCR beta chain was profiled in a study of graft-versus-host responses after intestinal transplantation. Study at large: Transplant recipients had multivisceral, liver-intestinal, or isolated intestinal grafts.

Sequencing used immunoSEQ multiplex PCR; TCRdb keeps in-frame clones, though not all of them. The sample has about 22,000 clones, 55% to 70% seen once; the top ten hold 0.85% to 1.3%. V lost 3 bases, J lost 6 bases, and 14 bases lay in between. Germline V gene lookup returns CDR1 ENHRY and CDR2 SYGVKD. This CDR3 comprises 14 residues. This sample comprised alloreactive CD4+ T cells from a mixed lymphocyte reaction culture, obtained before intestinal transplant. The subset was: CFSE-low proliferating T cells sorted from roughly 6-day pre-transplant mixed lymphocyte reaction (GvH or HvG direction). This rearrangement joins TRBV10-3 to TRBJ1-1; a weak D match, TRBD1 (6 bases). The source is a human patient who received an intestinal transplant. The CDR3 bases are TGTGCCATCAGTGAATGGGGGCGCAACGCTGAAGCTTTCTTT. This encodes CAISEWGRNAEAFF.